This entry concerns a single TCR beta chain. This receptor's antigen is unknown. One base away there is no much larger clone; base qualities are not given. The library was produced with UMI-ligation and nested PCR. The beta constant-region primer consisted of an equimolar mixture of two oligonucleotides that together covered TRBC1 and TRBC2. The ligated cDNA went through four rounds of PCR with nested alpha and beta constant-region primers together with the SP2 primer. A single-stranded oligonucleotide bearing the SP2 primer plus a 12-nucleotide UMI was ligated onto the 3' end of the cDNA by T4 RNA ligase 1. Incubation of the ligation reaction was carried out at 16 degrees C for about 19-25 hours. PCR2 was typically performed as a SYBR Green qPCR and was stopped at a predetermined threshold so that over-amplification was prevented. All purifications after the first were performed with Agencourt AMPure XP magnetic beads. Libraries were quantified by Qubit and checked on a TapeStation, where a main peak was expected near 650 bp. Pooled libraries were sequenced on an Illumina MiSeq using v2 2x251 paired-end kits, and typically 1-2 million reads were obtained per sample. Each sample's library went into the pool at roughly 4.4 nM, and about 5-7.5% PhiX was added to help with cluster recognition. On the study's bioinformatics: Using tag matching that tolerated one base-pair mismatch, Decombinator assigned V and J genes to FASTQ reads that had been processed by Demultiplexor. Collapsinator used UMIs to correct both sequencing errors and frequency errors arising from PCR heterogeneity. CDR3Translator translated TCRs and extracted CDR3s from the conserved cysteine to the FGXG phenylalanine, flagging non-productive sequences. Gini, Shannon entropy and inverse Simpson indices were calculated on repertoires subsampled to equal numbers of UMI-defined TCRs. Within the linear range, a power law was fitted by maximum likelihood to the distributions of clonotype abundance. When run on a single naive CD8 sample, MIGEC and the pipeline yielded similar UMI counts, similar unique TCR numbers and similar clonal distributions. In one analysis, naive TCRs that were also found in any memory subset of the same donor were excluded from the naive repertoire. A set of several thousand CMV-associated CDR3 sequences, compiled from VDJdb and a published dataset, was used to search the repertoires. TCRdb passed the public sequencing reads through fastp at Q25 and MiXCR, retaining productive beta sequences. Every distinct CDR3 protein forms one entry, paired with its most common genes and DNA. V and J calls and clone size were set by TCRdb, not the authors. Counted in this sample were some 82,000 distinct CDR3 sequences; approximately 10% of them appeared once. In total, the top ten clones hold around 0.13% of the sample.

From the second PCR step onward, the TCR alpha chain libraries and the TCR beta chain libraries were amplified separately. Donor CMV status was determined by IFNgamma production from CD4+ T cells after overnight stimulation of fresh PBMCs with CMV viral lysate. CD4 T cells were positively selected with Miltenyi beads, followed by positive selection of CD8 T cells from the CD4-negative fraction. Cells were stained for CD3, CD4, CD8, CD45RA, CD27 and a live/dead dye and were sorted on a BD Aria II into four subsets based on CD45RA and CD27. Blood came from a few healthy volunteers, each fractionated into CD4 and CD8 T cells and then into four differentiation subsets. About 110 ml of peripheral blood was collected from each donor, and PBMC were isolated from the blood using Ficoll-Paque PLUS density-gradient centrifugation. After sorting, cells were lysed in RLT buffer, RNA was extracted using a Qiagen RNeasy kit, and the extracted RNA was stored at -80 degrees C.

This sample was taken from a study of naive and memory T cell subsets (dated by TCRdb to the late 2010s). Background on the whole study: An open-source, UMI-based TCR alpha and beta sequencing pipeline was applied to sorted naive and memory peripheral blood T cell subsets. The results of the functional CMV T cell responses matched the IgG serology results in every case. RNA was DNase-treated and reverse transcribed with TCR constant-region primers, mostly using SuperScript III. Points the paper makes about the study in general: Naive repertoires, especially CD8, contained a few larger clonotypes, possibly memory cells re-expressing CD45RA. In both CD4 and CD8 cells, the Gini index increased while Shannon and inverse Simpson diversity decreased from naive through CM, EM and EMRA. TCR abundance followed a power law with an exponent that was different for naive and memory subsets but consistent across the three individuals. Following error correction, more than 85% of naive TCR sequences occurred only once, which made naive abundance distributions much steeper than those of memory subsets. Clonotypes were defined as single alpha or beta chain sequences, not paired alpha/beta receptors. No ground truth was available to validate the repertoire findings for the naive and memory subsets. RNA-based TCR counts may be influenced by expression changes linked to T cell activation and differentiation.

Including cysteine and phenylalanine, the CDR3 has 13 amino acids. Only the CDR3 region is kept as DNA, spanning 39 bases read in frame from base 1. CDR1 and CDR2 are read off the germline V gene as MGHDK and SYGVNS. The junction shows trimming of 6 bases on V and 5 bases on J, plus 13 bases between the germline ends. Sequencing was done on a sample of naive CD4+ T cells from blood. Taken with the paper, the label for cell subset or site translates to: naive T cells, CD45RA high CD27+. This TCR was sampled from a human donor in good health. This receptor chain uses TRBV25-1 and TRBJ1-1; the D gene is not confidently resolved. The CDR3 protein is CASRDSWLTEAFF. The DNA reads TGTGCCAGCAGAGATTCTTGGTTGACTGAAGCTTTCTTT.